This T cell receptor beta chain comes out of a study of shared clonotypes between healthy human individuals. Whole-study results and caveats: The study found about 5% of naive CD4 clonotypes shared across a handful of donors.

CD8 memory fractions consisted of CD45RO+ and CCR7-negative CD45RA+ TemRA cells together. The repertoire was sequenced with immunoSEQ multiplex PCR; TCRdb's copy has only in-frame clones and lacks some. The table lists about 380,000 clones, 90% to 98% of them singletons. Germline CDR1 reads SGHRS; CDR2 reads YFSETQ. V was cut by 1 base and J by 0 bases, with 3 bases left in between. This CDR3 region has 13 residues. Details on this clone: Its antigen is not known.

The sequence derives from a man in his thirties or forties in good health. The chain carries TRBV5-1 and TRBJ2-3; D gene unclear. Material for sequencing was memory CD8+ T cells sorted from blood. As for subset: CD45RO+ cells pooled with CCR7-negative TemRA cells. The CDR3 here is CASSLYSTDTQYF. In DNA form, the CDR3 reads TGCGCCAGCAGCTTGTACAGCACAGATACGCAGTATTTT. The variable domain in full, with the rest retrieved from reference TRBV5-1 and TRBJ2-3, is KAGVTQTPRYLIKTRGQQVTLSCSPISGHRSVSWYQQTPGQGLQFLFEYFSETQRNKGNFPGRFSGRQFSNSRSEMNVSTLELGDSALYLCASSLYSTDTQYFGPGTRLTVL.